The entry that follows covers one T cell receptor beta chain sequence. What it recognizes is unknown. Germline values: CDR1 LNHDA, CDR2 SQIVND (reference sequence). Trimming at V came to 7 bases and at J to 1 base, leaving 9 bases not matched to a gene. This CDR3 has 16 amino acids. This specimen comes from a study of shared clonotypes between healthy human individuals. Findings and limits, study-wide: Among several donors, roughly 5% of naive CD4 clonotypes were found in common.

TCRdb's table, derived via immunoSEQ multiplex PCR, lists solely in-frame clones and lacks some. In the table there are approximately 980,000 clones, 76% of which are singletons. Sequencing input: memory CD4+ T cells sorted from blood. Subset given: CD45RA-negative fraction. This sequence joins TRBV19 and TRBJ2-3; TRBD1 matches at 9 bases. The receptor was derived from a man in his late teens or twenties in good health. DNA of the CDR3: TGTGCCAGTAATAAGGGGACAGGGAGACGCACAGATACGCAGTATTTT. This sequence encodes CASNKGTGRRTDTQYF. The full variable domain, with the rest looked up from reference TRBV19 and TRBJ2-3, is DGGITQSPKYLFRKEGQNVTLSCEQNLNHDAMYWYRQDPGQGLRLIYYSQIVNDFQKGDIAEGYSVSREKKESFPLTVTSAQKNPTAFYLCASNKGTGRRTDTQYFGPGTRLTVL.